One sample yielded the 32 T cell receptor beta chains listed below, sequenced in a study of cytomegalovirus exposure and HLA in healthy donors. Primers included in the PCR were 60 Vbeta and 13 Jbeta primers. Generated by immunoSEQ multiplex PCR, the TCRdb table keeps only in-frame clones and is missing some. The data show about 200,000 clones, about 80% seen once. Input material: PBMCs. Receptors originate from a woman between 25 and 40 years old in good health and CMV-seronegative.

This chain connects TRBV6-6 to TRBJ2-5; D is possibly TRBD2 (6 bases). Germline V gene sequence: CDR1 MNHNY, CDR2 SVGAGI (reference sequence). Deletions cut 4 bases from V and 5 bases from J, with 11 bases between. The CDR3 runs 13 residues. Written as DNA, the CDR3 is TGTGCCAGCAGTTGGGGACTGCGGGAGACCCAGTACTTC. Amino acid sequence: CASSWGLRETQYF.

The V call is TRBV6-5, the J call TRBJ2-7; D unresolved. The germline gives CDR1 MNHEY, CDR2 SVGAGI. V gave up 0 bases and J gave up 3 bases, with 9 bases separating them. CDR3 length equals 14 residues. The CDR3 nucleotides read TGTGCCAGCAGTTACTCTTCCATCTACTACGAGCAGTACTTC. This codes for CASSYSSIYYEQYF.

V and J are TRBV19 and TRBJ2-3, with 9 positions matching TRBD1. Germline-derived CDR1 and CDR2 are LNHDA and SQIVND (reference sequence). The CDR3 covers 18 residues. The ends lost 6 bases at V and 0 bases at J; junction bases unmatched: 13. The CDR3 DNA reads as TGTGCCAGTAGCTTAGGACCGGGACAGGGACCTAGCACAGATACGCAGTATTTT. Translated, it gives CASSLGPGQGPSTDTQYF.

J is TRBJ2-7 and V is TRBV6-5; a possible D gene is TRBD1 (6 bases). Germline CDR1 reads MNHEY; CDR2 reads SVGAGI. CDR3 length equals 14 residues. Trimming left V 2 bases short and J 3 bases short, with 11 bases between. In nucleotides, the CDR3 is TGTGCCAGCAGTTACCAGGACAGCCACTACGAGCAGTACTTC. Translated: CASSYQDSHYEQYF.

This chain connects TRBV13 to TRBJ2-7; maybe TRBD2 (6 bases). The germline gives CDR1 PRHDT, CDR2 FYEKMQ (reference sequence). Trimming shortened V by 5 bases and J by 6 bases, and 20 bases separated the two germline ends. The CDR3 is 15 amino acids. As DNA, the CDR3 is TGTGCCAGCAGCCCGGGGCCGACTAGGTACCGCGAGCAGTACTTC. Its protein product is CASSPGPTRYREQYF.

The chain carries TRBV20-1 and TRBJ2-3; D is possibly TRBD2 (6 bases). The V gene lost 5 bases and the J gene lost 6 bases, with 9 bases spanning the gap. The CDR3 consists of 11 residues. CDR1 DFQATT and CDR2 SNEGSKA come from the germline V gene (reference sequence). The CDR3 sequence is CSAEGGDTQYF. DNA of the CDR3: TGCAGTGCTGAAGGAGGGGATACGCAGTATTTT.

This clone has a single count. This chain connects TRBV5-8 to TRBJ2-7; the D gene is possibly TRBD2 (7 bases). V gave up 3 bases and J gave up 7 bases, with 14 bases separating them. This CDR3 region has 13 residues. The germline V gene has CDR1 SGHTS and CDR2 YDEGEE. The CDR3 reads CASSWGGPREQYF. CDR3 nucleotide sequence: TGTGCCAGCAGCTGGGGGGGCCCCAGGGAGCAGTACTTC.

The table lists this clone with a count of one. The rearrangement links TRBV28 to TRBJ2-6; D not certain. Germline CDR1 and CDR2: MDHEN and SYDVKM. The V end lost 5 bases, the J end lost 2 bases, and 7 bases lay between the germline ends. The length of the CDR3 is 14 residues. The CDR3, as DNA: TGTGCCAGCAGTGCCCCGGCTGGGGCCAACGTCCTGACTTTC. It specifies CASSAPAGANVLTF.

The rearrangement links TRBV28 to TRBJ1-2; weak D call: TRBD1 (5 bases). Germline CDR1 is MDHEN and CDR2 is SYDVKM. The germline V and J ends were trimmed by 4 bases and 10 bases, with 10 bases remaining between them. The CDR3 totals 11 residues. The CDR3 is CASSSDRDYTF. In DNA form, the CDR3 reads TGTGCCAGCAGTTCAGACAGAGACTACACCTTC.

The chain has TRBV7-6 and TRBJ2-1, with TRBD1 matching over 7 bases. The ends lost 6 bases at V and 1 base at J; junction bases unmatched: 9. The V gene's germline CDR1 is SGHVS and CDR2 FNYEAQ. The CDR3 sequence is 16 residues long. The DNA for the CDR3 is TGTGCCAGCAGTCAAACAGGGGTCGTTTCCTACAATGAGCAGTTCTTC. The encoded protein is CASSQTGVVSYNEQFF. The full variable domain, in which reference TRBV7-6 and TRBJ2-1 provide the parts outside the CDR3, is GAGVSQSPRYKVTKRGQDVALRCDPISGHVSLYWYRQALGQGPEFLTYFNYEAQQDKSGLPNDRFSAERPEGSISTLTIQRTEQRDSAMYRCASSQTGVVSYNEQFFGPGTRLTVL.

This clone has a handful of counts. V is TRBV28 and J is TRBJ1-1; 8 bases are shared with TRBD1. Germline V gives CDR1 MDHEN, CDR2 SYDVKM. CDR3 length: 18 residues. V gave up 5 bases and J gave up 3 bases; unmatched junction bases: 17. The CDR3 is CASSPTKFRDRRYTEAFF. As DNA, the CDR3 is TGTGCCAGCAGTCCCACCAAATTCCGGGACAGGCGATACACTGAAGCTTTCTTT.

This clone was counted a single time. V gene TRBV20-1 combines with J gene TRBJ2-3, with no clear D. The CDR3 extends over 11 amino acids. V lost 6 bases and J lost 2, with 6 bases in between. Germline V gene sequence: CDR1 DFQATT, CDR2 SNEGSKA (reference sequence). CDR3: CSAPFTDTQYF. CDR3 in DNA: TGCAGTGCCCCTTTCACAGATACGCAGTATTTT.

The chain combines TRBV10-3 with TRBJ2-5, with D tentatively TRBD1 (6 bases). The germline V gene has CDR1 ENHRY and CDR2 SYGVKD. The CDR3 sequence is 14 residues long. V shed 2 bases and J shed 1 base, with 8 bases lying between them. The CDR3 nucleotides are TGTGCCATCAGTGAGCCGACAGGCCAAGAGACCCAGTACTTC. This sequence encodes CAISEPTGQETQYF.

This clone has just a few counts. The chain joins TRBV30 to TRBJ1-5; 7 bases fit TRBD1. The V segment lost 2 bases and the J segment 6 bases; nucleotides outside the gene matches: 4. The CDR3 sequence is 13 residues long. Germline V gene data show CDR1 as GTSNPN and CDR2 as SVGIG (reference sequence). The CDR3 reads CAWSKQGTQPQHF. In DNA, the CDR3 is TGTGCCTGGAGTAAACAGGGGACTCAGCCCCAGCATTTT.

V usage is TRBV30 and J usage is TRBJ1-1, with D unresolved. V lost 0 bases and J 0 bases, leaving 5 bases between the germline ends. The V gene's germline CDR1 is GTSNPN and CDR2 SVGIG (reference sequence). This CDR3 spans 13 amino acids. The CDR3: CAWSVQLNTEAFF. The CDR3 nucleotides read TGTGCCTGGAGTGTACAACTGAACACTGAAGCTTTCTTT.

J is TRBJ1-2 and V is TRBV30; maybe TRBD1 (6 bases). Germline CDR1 GTSNPN, CDR2 SVGIG (reference sequence). The ends were cut back, 1 base at V and 8 bases at J, with 11 bases in the middle. This CDR3 region has 12 residues. CDR3 residues: CAWSGGGGGYTF. The CDR3 region has the DNA TGTGCCTGGAGTGGGGGGGGCGGAGGCTACACCTTC.

V gene TRBV6-5 combines with J gene TRBJ1-4; D may be TRBD1 (5 bases). CDR1 is MNHEY, CDR2 SVGAGI, per germline. The CDR3 has 16 residues. V lost 2 bases and J 4 bases, leaving 14 bases between the germline ends. The CDR3 loop is CASSYGAAGGNEKLFF. CDR3 DNA sequence: TGTGCCAGCAGTTACGGGGCAGCAGGCGGTAATGAAAAACTGTTTTTT.

Only a few counts were recorded for this clone. The chain has TRBV19 and TRBJ1-5, with TRBD1 as a possible D gene (5 bases). The CDR3 loop spans 15 amino acids. The germline CDR1 and CDR2 sequences are LNHDA and SQIVND (reference sequence). V was pared by 5 bases and J by 2 bases, with 13 bases between. CDR3 in amino acids: CASSSRQTRNQPQHF. The CDR3 coding sequence is TGTGCCAGTAGTTCGCGACAGACACGCAATCAGCCCCAGCATTTT.

The J gene is TRBJ2-1, the V gene TRBV7-2; TRBD2 matches 10 bases. After removal of 1 base from V and 2 bases from J, the junction contained 8 bases not matched to a gene. Germline V gene data show CDR1 as SGHTA and CDR2 as FQGNSA. This CDR3 is built from 18 residues. The CDR3 DNA follows: TGTGCCAGCAGCTTAGGGGCTAGCGGGAGTTTGACCTACAATGAGCAGTTCTTC. Encoded protein: CASSLGASGSLTYNEQFF.

This clone has only one observation. V is TRBV7-9 and J is TRBJ1-3, with D possibly matching TRBD1 (6 bases). CDR3 length: 15 amino acids. Germline-derived CDR1 and CDR2 are SEHNR and FQNEAQ (reference sequence). With 3 bases removed from V and 0 bases from J, the gap between germline ends came to 9 bases. Here the CDR3 reads CASSFQGFSGNTIYF. CDR3 nucleotide sequence: TGTGCCAGCAGCTTCCAGGGGTTCTCTGGAAACACCATATATTTT.

V is TRBV7-2 and J is TRBJ1-2; perhaps TRBD1 as D (6 bases). V was clipped by 4 bases and J by 6 bases, with 12 bases between them. The CDR3 spans 13 residues. Looked up from germline, CDR1 is SGHTA and CDR2 is FQGNSA. In DNA, the CDR3 is TGTGCCAGCAGCTACACAGGGTGGGATGGCTACACCTTC. Amino acid sequence: CASSYTGWDGYTF.

Worth noting for this clone: A junction end diverges from the germline sequence, so it may reflect a read error. The rearrangement joins TRBV4-1 to TRBJ2-2; 13 nucleotides match TRBD2. The CDR3 loop spans 13 amino acids. Germline V gene lookup returns CDR1 MGHRA and CDR2 YSYEKL. The CDR3 DNA reads TGTGCCATCGGACTAGCGGGAGACGGGGAGCTGTTTTTT. Its protein product is CAIGLAGDGELFF.

This clone was recorded a few times. V usage is TRBV6-4 and J usage is TRBJ2-1, with 7 bases identical to TRBD2. Germline V gene data show CDR1 as MRHNA and CDR2 as SNTAGT. This CDR3 has 16 residues. Trimming at V came to 6 bases and at J to 7 bases, leaving 15 bases not matched to a gene. CDR3 coding DNA: TGTGCCAGCAGCCCCCGACTAGCCTCGACTAGGAATGAGCAGTTCTTC. Protein product: CASSPRLASTRNEQFF.

CDR3 bases: TGTGCCAGCAGTGTTGCTAGCTTGATCTATAATGAGCAGTTCTTC. Amino acids: CASSVASLIYNEQFF. This chain joins TRBV2 and TRBJ2-1; perhaps TRBD2 as D (5 bases). The V gene lost 4 bases and the J gene lost 7 bases, with 17 bases spanning the gap. Per the germline V gene, CDR1 is SNHLY and CDR2 is FYNNEI. The CDR3 runs 15 residues.

This chain joins TRBV6-1 and TRBJ2-1; 7 bases are shared with TRBD2. Germline CDR1 and CDR2: MNHNS and SASEGT. J gave up 4 bases and V 4 bases, and 10 bases lay outside the gene matches. The CDR3 is made up of 16 amino acids. CDR3 region: CASSGSLAEEYNEQFF. DNA of the CDR3: TGTGCCAGCAGTGGGTCTCTAGCGGAAGAATACAATGAGCAGTTCTTC.

V is TRBV5-6 and J is TRBJ1-2; D call uncertain. The CDR3 loop spans 13 amino acids. V lost 5 bases and J 6 bases, leaving 14 bases between the germline ends. Per the germline V gene, CDR1 is SGHDT and CDR2 is YYEEEE. CDR3 nucleotide sequence: TGTGCCAGCAGTGATGGCAGCGGGAATGGCTACACCTTC. Amino acids: CASSDGSGNGYTF.

The rearrangement uses TRBV5-5 and TRBJ2-1, with 10 bases matching TRBD2. The CDR3 is made up of 17 amino acids. The V gene end was trimmed by 7 bases and the J gene end by 4 bases; junction bases not matched to a gene: 14. Germline loops: CDR1 SGHKS, CDR2 YYEKEE (reference sequence). CDR3 sequence (DNA): TGTGCCAGCTGCTACTCCTGGACTAGCGGAACATACAATGAGCAGTTCTTC. Its protein product is CASCYSWTSGTYNEQFF.

This clone has only a few counts. J is TRBJ2-1 and V is TRBV2, with D maybe TRBD1 (6 bases). Trimming removed 5 bases from V and 16 bases from J, with 21 bases in between. CDR1 and CDR2 from the germline V gene are SNHLY and FYNNEI. This CDR3 has 13 residues. The CDR3 reads CASSPKGERARFF. The CDR3 region has the DNA TGTGCCAGCAGTCCTAAGGGGGAACGAGCTCGTTTCTTC. The whole variable domain, filled in from reference TRBV2 and TRBJ2-1, reads EPEVTQTPSHQVTQMGQEVILRCVPISNHLYFYWYRQILGQKVEFLVSFYNNEISEKSEIFDDQFSVERPDGSNFTLKIRSTKLEDSAMYFCASSPKGERARFFGPGTRLTVL.

The J gene is TRBJ1-3, the V gene TRBV27, with TRBD1 matching 12 bases. After removal of 6 bases from V and 4 bases from J, the junction contained 7 bases not matched to a gene. CDR3 size: 16 residues. CDR1 and CDR2 (germline): MNHEY, SMNVEV (reference sequence). As DNA, the CDR3 is TGTGCCAGCAGGACCGGGACAGGGGGCCGAGGAAACACCATATATTTT. This translates into CASRTGTGGRGNTIYF.

A word on this clone: The same CDR3 is also encoded by other DNA sequences in this sample. CDR3 DNA: TGCGCCAGCAGCCAAGATGAGGCGTCCTACGAGCAGTACTTC. Its translation: CASSQDEASYEQYF. V and J are TRBV4-1 and TRBJ2-7, with D uncertain. V lost 0 bases and J 1 base, leaving 7 bases between the germline ends. Germline CDR1 is MGHRA and CDR2 is YSYEKL. The CDR3 sequence is 14 residues long.

V is TRBV5-1 and J is TRBJ2-5; perhaps TRBD1 as D (6 bases). CDR1 is SGHRS, CDR2 YFSETQ, per germline. CDR3 length: 13 amino acids. Trimming pared 5 bases from V and 4 bases from J, leaving 12 bases between. CDR3 sequence (DNA): TGCGCCAGCAGGGCAGGGGAAGTAGAGACCCAGTACTTC. Amino acids: CASRAGEVETQYF.

The chain has TRBV7-9 and TRBJ2-2, with D tentatively TRBD2 (5 bases). Germline lookup yields CDR1 SEHNR and CDR2 FQNEAQ (reference sequence). The CDR3 sequence is 12 residues long. This CDR3 reads CSSQKEDGELFF. CDR3 DNA: TGTTCCTCCCAGAAGGAGGACGGGGAGCTGTTTTTT.